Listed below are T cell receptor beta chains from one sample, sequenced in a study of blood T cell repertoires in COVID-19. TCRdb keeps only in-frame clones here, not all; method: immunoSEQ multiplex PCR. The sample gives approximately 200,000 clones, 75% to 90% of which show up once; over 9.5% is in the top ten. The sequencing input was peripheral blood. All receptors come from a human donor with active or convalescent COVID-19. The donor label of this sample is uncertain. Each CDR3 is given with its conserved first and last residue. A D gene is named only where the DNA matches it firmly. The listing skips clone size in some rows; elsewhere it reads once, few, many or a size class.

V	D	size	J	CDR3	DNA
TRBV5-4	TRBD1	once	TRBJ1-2	CASSLGGPGQGNYGYTF	TGTGCCAGCAGCTTGGGGGGACCGGGACAGGGGAACTATGGCTACACCTTC
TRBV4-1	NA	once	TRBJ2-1	CASSHDTSSPSYNEQFF	TGCGCCAGCAGCCATGATACTAGCTCCCCCTCCTACAATGAGCAGTTCTTC
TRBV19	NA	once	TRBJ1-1	CASSIFSVGGPPLF	TGTGCCAGTAGTATCTTTTCTGTAGGCGGGCCCCCTCTCTTT
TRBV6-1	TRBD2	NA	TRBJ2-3	CASSVAGTMGLAGVADTQYF	TGTGCCAGCAGTGTTGCAGGGACCATGGGACTAGCGGGAGTTGCAGATACGCAGTATTTT
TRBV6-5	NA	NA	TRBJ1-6	CASSSGAANSPLHF	TGTGCCAGCAGTTCAGGGGCCGCTAATTCACCCCTCCACTTT
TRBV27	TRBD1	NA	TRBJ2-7	CASSLIDRVYEQYF	TGTGCCAGCAGTTTAATCGACAGGGTATACGAGCAGTACTTC
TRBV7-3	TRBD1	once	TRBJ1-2	CASSDPGTASVTF	TGTGCCAGCAGCGACCCCGGGACAGCATCGGTCACCTTC
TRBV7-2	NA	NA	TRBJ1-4	CASSLLTVATNEKLFF	TGTGCCAGCAGCTTACTGACAGTTGCAACTAATGAAAAACTGTTTTTT
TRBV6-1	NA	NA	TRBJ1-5	CASSEQGRNQPQHF	TGTGCCAGCAGTGAGCAGGGGCGCAATCAGCCCCAGCATTTT
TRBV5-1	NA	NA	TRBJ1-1	CASSLVQALGTEAFF	TGCGCCAGCAGCTTGGTCCAGGCCCTGGGCACTGAAGCTTTCTTT
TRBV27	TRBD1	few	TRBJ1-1	CASSPRQGRSFF	TGTGCCAGCAGTCCAAGACAGGGGCGGTCTTTCTTT
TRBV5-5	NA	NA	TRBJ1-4	CASSLAGDEREKLFF	TGTGCCAGCAGCTTGGCGGGGGACGAAAGGGAAAAACTGTTTTTT
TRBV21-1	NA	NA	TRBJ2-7	CASSSWTSGGHSYEQYF	TGTGCCAGCAGCAGCTGGACTAGCGGGGGTCACTCCTACGAGCAGTACTTC
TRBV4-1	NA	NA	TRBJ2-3	CASSPLATSTDTQYF	TGCGCCAGCAGCCCGCTAGCGACTAGCACAGATACGCAGTATTTT
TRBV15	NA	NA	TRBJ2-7	CATSPPGAVTYEQYF	TGTGCCACCAGCCCACCAGGGGCGGTAACCTACGAGCAGTACTTC
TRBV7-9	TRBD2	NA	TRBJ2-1	CASSLYSAGVGNEQFF	TGTGCCAGCAGCTTATATTCTGCGGGAGTGGGAAATGAGCAGTTCTTC
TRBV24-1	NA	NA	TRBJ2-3	CATSAPSTDTQYF	TGTGCCACCAGTGCCCCTAGCACAGATACGCAGTATTTT